The clone carrying this T cell receptor beta chain has a handful of counts. The data stem from a study of human T cells and chemical hapten exposure. On the study more broadly: Patch testing placed 0.01% DPC on the upper back, with readings at 6 days.

Time point meaning: pre-sensitization, week 0. The sample's treatment: therapeutic diphenylcyclopropenone sensitization with weekly scalp DPC. TCRdb re-analysed the RACE reads in MiXCR, keeping a single row per CDR3 protein. The profile shows roughly 260,000 distinct CDR3 sequences, around 9.3% of them singletons. The TCR comes from a middle-aged woman with alopecia areata. Some clones in this sample may be carry-over from other donors' samples. Sequencing was performed on whole blood, taken in connection with sensitization to the hapten diphenylcyclopropenone (DPC).

The DNA for the CDR3 is TGTGCCAGCAGCTTACTTCCGGGCAGATCAGGGGAGACCCAGTACTTC. The encoded protein is CASSLLPGRSGETQYF. The gene calls are TRBV11-2 and TRBJ2-5; D might be TRBD1 (5 bases). CDR3 length equals 16 residues. V shed 2 bases and J shed 5 bases, with 18 bases lying between them. Germline loops: CDR1 SGHAT, CDR2 FQNNGV.